This T cell receptor beta chain was identified during a study of T cell repertoires in cytomegalovirus infection (dated by TCRdb to between 2018 and 2021). With respect to the entire study: Donor HLA type was relevant to the analysis, as public TCR beta signatures indicated carriage of CMV infection together with the matching HLA type. The full study reports these points: The ex vivo response was dominated by HLA-C-restricted CMV-specific TCR beta clonotypes, and the single most frequent clonotype in two of eight donors was supplied by these HLA-C-restricted clonotypes. In both this cohort and an independent roughly 330-donor cohort, the cumulative frequency of public TCR beta family members distinguished carriers of CMV infection plus the relevant HLA type.

Sequencing instrument: Illumina HiSeq 1500. TCRdb reran the public reads through fastp at Q25 and MiXCR, keeping productive beta chains. Each CDR3 protein appears once, grouped with its most common genes and DNA. The sample has some 180,000 distinct CDR3 sequences on record, about a sixth of them singletons. The ten most abundant clones make up under 30% of the sample. Regarding this clonotype: The antigen it binds to is not known. No qualities accompany the bases; no much larger clone lies one base away.

The germline V gene sets CDR1 to ENHRY and CDR2 to SYGVKD. Taken from cysteine to phenylalanine, the CDR3 has 13 residues. The kept DNA is CDR3 alone, 39 bases in frame from the first base. V drops 2 bases and J drops 8 bases, leaving 12 bases in between. This TCR was sampled from a human donor in good health (CMV status not recorded). Some clones in this sample may be carry-over from other donors' samples. The chain employs TRBV10-3 and TRBJ1-2, with an unclear D gene assignment. Material: CD8+ T cells from PBMCs. The nucleotides read TGTGCCATCAGTGAGAGTCAAGCTGGAGGCTACACCTTC. The encoded protein is CAISESQAGGYTF.